Detailed here is one T cell receptor beta chain. The sample is drawn from a study of OX40 agonist ivuxolimab in advanced cancers. About the research overall: Given to patients was ivuxolimab, an agonistic anti-OX40 (CD134) antibody. Among those treated, three patients had partial responses, one with hepatocellular carcinoma and two with cutaneous melanoma.

CDR3 size: 14 residues. CDR1 is LNHDA and CDR2 is SQIVND in the germline V gene (reference sequence). Trimming stripped 5 bases from V and 2 bases from J, with 10 bases between. The method was immunoSEQ multiplex PCR; TCRdb's version includes in-frame clones alone and lacks a portion of them. The repertoire includes around 37,000 clones, 80% to 90% of them detected once, and 20% sits in the top ten. V and J are TRBV19 and TRBJ1-5, with D tentatively TRBD1 (5 bases). The clonotype originates from an adult with an advanced solid tumor such as melanoma, head and neck, liver or kidney cancer. The source was CD4+ or CD8+ T cells sorted from blood, collected in a trial of the OX40 agonist ivuxolimab. The CDR3 nucleotides are TGTGCCAGTAGTGGGGCGGTTGGCAATCAGCCCCAGCATTTT. Translation gives CASSGAVGNQPQHF.